Included here is one TCR beta chain sequence, with context. Its antigen remains unknown. These data come from a study of human T cells and chemical hapten exposure. TCRdb analysed the RACE reads with MiXCR anew, one entry per CDR3 protein. The sample includes 90,000 or so distinct CDR3 sequences, over 9.5% of them seen just once. Study-level results: The number of TCRs above 1 in 1000 frequency did not change after DPC sensitization.

This CDR3 is 15 amino acids long. CDR1 is SGHRS, CDR2 YFSETQ, per germline. Trimming cost V 0 bases and J 2 bases, with 11 bases left between them. Sample time point: patch test 1, 2 weeks after DPC sensitization. The treatment is: therapeutic diphenylcyclopropenone sensitization with weekly scalp DPC. The material was whole blood, obtained in connection with sensitization to the hapten diphenylcyclopropenone (DPC). This chain joins TRBV5-1 and TRBJ2-5; D possibly corresponds to TRBD2 (5 bases). The receptor was derived from a man aged 35 to 55 with alopecia areata. Some clones in this sample may be carry-over from other donors' samples. The CDR3 here is CASSLAYPGQETQYF. The CDR3 bases are TGCGCCAGCAGCTTGGCCTATCCGGGACAAGAGACCCAGTACTTC.